The source of this T cell receptor (beta chain) is a study of post-analysis software for immune sequencing data. Study background: In terms of disease course, relapsing-remitting, secondary progressive and progressive-relapsing multiple sclerosis were included. Findings and caveats of the study: Patients showed TRBV5-6, TRBV5-1 and TRBV20-1 among several TRBV segments more frequent than in controls. The study found significantly lower normalized Chao1 diversity in multiple sclerosis patients than in controls. F measure clustering grouped samples strongly by preparation batch.

Carried by the TCR beta cDNA libraries were unique molecular identifiers. Yield was roughly 0.5 million cDNA molecules from approximately 0.91 to 9.4 million T cells. TCRdb independently ran MiXCR on the PCR reads; one entry per CDR3 protein. The data show hundreds of thousands of distinct CDR3 sequences, about a third seen once. V shed 1 base, J shed 5 bases, and the junction held 4 bases outside the gene matches. CDR1 and CDR2 (germline): MNHNS, SASEGT. The CDR3 extends over 15 amino acids. In this sample, this clonotype turned up a few times. Its specificity is unknown. This chain links TRBV6-1 with TRBJ1-2, with 10 bases aligning to TRBD1. The source material was blood. The clonotype originates from a girl aged 10 to 17 with multiple sclerosis. CDR3 DNA sequence: TGTGCCAGCAGTGAAGGGGCGGGACAGGGGTATGGCTACACCTTC. Residues: CASSEGAGQGYGYTF.